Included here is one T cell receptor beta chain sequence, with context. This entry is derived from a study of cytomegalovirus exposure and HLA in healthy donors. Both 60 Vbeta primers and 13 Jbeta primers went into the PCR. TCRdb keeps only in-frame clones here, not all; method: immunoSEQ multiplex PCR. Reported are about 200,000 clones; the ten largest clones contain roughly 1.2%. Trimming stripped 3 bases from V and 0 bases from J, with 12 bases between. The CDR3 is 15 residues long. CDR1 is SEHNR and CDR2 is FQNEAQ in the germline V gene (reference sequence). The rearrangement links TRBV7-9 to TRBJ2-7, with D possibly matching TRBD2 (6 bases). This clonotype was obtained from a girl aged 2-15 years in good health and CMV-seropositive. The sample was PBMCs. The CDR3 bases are TGTGCCAGCAGCTTTGGCGACGGGAGCTCCTACGAGCAGTACTTC. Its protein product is CASSFGDGSSYEQYF.